Presented here are 5 T cell receptor beta chains from one specimen sequenced in a study of T cell changes during pregnancy in multiple sclerosis. Assay used: immunoSEQ multiplex PCR; TCRdb lists only in-frame clones, some missing. The repertoire has around 70,000 clones, roughly 94% of them found once; the top ten carry approximately 0.58%. The sample consisted of peripheral blood, taken in the third trimester of pregnancy. These receptors originate from a female donor with multiple sclerosis, enrolled in a pregnancy study.

The chain employs TRBV2 and TRBJ1-2; tentative D call: TRBD1 (6 bases). CDR3 length: 14 amino acids. Trimming shortened V by 6 bases and J by 3 bases, and 14 bases separated the two germline ends. Germline-derived CDR1 and CDR2 are SNHLY and FYNNEI. The CDR3 reads CASSRGGADYGYTF. Here the CDR3 DNA reads TGTGCCAGCAGCCGAGGGGGGGCGGACTATGGCTACACCTTC.

The chain employs TRBV19 and TRBJ2-7, with TRBD1 matching 8 bases. CDR1 is LNHDA and CDR2 is SQIVND in the germline V gene (reference sequence). Losses at the gene ends were 5 bases for V and 5 bases for J; bases not matched to a gene: 5. This CDR3 region has 13 residues. The CDR3 sequence is CASSVDRGDEQYF. In nucleotides, the CDR3 is TGTGCCAGTAGTGTTGACAGGGGAGACGAGCAGTACTTC.

With respect to this clone: Distinct nucleotide sequences in the sample also encode this CDR3. The rearrangement uses TRBV11-3 and TRBJ2-1, with 7 positions matching TRBD2. Germline V gives CDR1 SGHNT, CDR2 YENEEA. This CDR3 spans 15 amino acids. J was trimmed by 1 base and V by 0 bases; bases with no gene match: 0. The CDR3 reads CASSLERGSYNEQFF. DNA for the CDR3: TGTGCCAGCAGCTTAGAGCGGGGGTCCTACAATGAGCAGTTCTTC.

This chain links TRBV11-2 with TRBJ1-1, with unresolved D. This CDR3 is built from 13 residues. Looked up from germline, CDR1 is SGHAT and CDR2 is FQNNGV. Trimming cost V 1 base and J 4 bases, with 7 bases left between them. The CDR3 loop reads CASSLVRGTEAFF. CDR3 nucleotides: TGTGCCAGCAGCTTAGTTCGGGGCACTGAAGCTTTCTTT. The full variable domain, completed using reference TRBV11-2 and TRBJ1-1, is EAGVAQSPRYKIIEKRQSVAFWCNPISGHATLYWYQQILGQGPKLLIQFQNNGVVDDSQLPKDRFSAERLKGVDSTLKIQPAKLEDSAVYLCASSLVRGTEAFFGQGTRLTVV.

The V gene is TRBV19, the J gene TRBJ1-3; a possible D gene is TRBD1 (5 bases). The germline V gene encodes CDR1 LNHDA and CDR2 SQIVND (reference sequence). The CDR3 is made up of 14 amino acids. Trimming pared 6 bases from V and 3 bases from J, leaving 12 bases between. The CDR3 DNA reads as TGTGCCAGTAGCACCTCCAGGGTTGGAAACACCATATATTTT. Translating it yields CASSTSRVGNTIYF.